One sample yielded the 7 T cell receptor beta chains listed below, sequenced in a study of blood T cell repertoires in COVID-19. The method was immunoSEQ multiplex PCR; TCRdb's version includes in-frame clones alone and lacks a portion of them. In the table there are hundreds of thousands of clones, about 91% of which are singletons. Material for sequencing was peripheral blood. The receptors here all came from a woman aged 45-60 years with COVID-19, enrolled during active disease.

In regard to this clone: A read error may be the cause here, since a much bigger clone is one base away. At the DNA level, this CDR3 is encoded by other sequences in the same sample as well. V usage is TRBV6-5 and J usage is TRBJ1-2; the match to TRBD1 covers 8 bases. The V segment lost 6 bases and the J segment 2 bases; nucleotides outside the gene matches: 2. Germline CDR1 and CDR2: MNHEY and SVGAGI. The CDR3 is 13 amino acids. The CDR3 DNA follows: TGTGCCAGCAGCCGGACAGGGAACTATGGCTACACCTTC. Protein: CASSRTGNYGYTF.

The chain joins TRBV23-1 to TRBJ2-7, with D perhaps matching TRBD2 (6 bases). TRBV23-1 is an ORF; its function is uncertain. V lost 0 bases and J lost 6, with 12 bases in between. The CDR3 covers 14 residues. The DNA of the CDR3 is TGCGCCAGCAGTCAATCAAGAATGGGAGGCGAGCAGTACTTC. Its protein product is CASSQSRMGGEQYF.

This chain joins TRBV19 and TRBJ1-5; D might be TRBD1 (6 bases). Between the trimmed V and J ends, which lost 3 bases and 4 bases, there was a span of 10 bases. The CDR3 has 14 residues. CDR1 is LNHDA and CDR2 is SQIVND in the germline V gene (reference sequence). The CDR3 DNA follows: TGTGCCAGTAGTATGGGGGCTACTAATCAGCCCCAGCATTTT. It specifies CASSMGATNQPQHF.

This chain connects TRBV5-8 to TRBJ2-3; 7 nucleotides match TRBD1. CDR1 and CDR2 from the germline V gene are SGHTS and YDEGEE. V was clipped by 4 bases and J by 9 bases; unmatched bases: 2. The CDR3 is 11 amino acids. The CDR3 spells CASSVTGTQYF. CDR3 DNA: TGTGCCAGCAGCGTGACAGGGACGCAGTATTTT.

The J gene is TRBJ2-1, the V gene TRBV5-6; 10 bases line up with TRBD1. From germline, CDR1 is SGHDT and CDR2 YYEEEE. CDR3 size: 15 residues. V shed 2 bases and J 8 bases; nucleotides not matched to a gene: 7. The CDR3 region has the DNA TGTGCCAGCAGCTTCCGGACAGGGGGTGCCGATGAGCAGTTCTTC. Its translation is CASSFRTGGADEQFF.

This chain uses TRBV27 with TRBJ2-2, with 8 bases aligning to TRBD1. This CDR3 is 16 amino acids long. The germline CDR1 and CDR2 sequences are MNHEY and SMNVEV (reference sequence). J was trimmed by 1 base and V by 5 bases; bases with no gene match: 6. CDR3 coding DNA: TGTGCCAGCAGTGTACCCGGGACAGGGAACACCGGGGAGCTGTTTTTT. Translation: CASSVPGTGNTGELFF.

The rearrangement links TRBV5-6 to TRBJ1-2; D gene unclear. This CDR3 has 13 residues. The V end was cut by 6 bases, the J end by 5 bases, with 14 bases between. Germline V gives CDR1 SGHDT, CDR2 YYEEEE. The CDR3 bases are TGTGCCAGCAACCACCCGGGCGGGTATGGCTACACCTTC. Its protein product is CASNHPGGYGYTF.